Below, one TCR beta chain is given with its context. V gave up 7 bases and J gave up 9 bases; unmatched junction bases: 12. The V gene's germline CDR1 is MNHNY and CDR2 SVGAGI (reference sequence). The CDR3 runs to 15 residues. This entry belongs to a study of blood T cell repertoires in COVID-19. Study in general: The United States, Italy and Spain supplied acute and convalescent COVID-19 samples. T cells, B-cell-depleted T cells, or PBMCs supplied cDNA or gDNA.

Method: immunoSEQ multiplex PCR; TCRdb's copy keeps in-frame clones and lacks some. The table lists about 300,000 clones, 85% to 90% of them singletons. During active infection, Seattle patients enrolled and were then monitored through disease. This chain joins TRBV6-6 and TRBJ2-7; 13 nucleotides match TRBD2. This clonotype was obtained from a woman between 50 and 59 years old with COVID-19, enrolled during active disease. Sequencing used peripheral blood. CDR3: CASKGTSGDPHGQYF. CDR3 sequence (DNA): TGTGCCAGCAAGGGGACTAGCGGGGACCCCCACGGGCAGTACTTC.